This is a list of T cell receptor beta chains from one sample in a study of T-cell reconstitution after alpha-beta-depleted transplantation in children. TCRdb analysed the PCR reads with MiXCR anew, one entry per CDR3 protein. The sample records around 300,000 distinct CDR3 sequences, 7.5% to 9% being singletons. The specimen was peripheral blood, collected 360 days after TCRalphabeta/CD19-depleted stem cell transplant. The receptor source for this set is a female patient between 2 and 10 years old who had a stem cell transplant for Fanconi anemia, so the T cells may come from the graft donor. Both conserved end residues are part of each CDR3. The order of the fields is CDR3 protein, CDR3 length, V gene, J gene.

CASSPRRDNNEQFF	14	TRBV21-1	TRBJ2-1
CATQSEGVYPPLHF	14	TRBV6-1	TRBJ1-6
CASSAADSDTDTQYF	15	TRBV21-1	TRBJ2-3
CASSPRQLNTEAFF	14	TRBV18	TRBJ1-1
CASSIDLPARSNQPQHF	17	TRBV19	TRBJ1-5
CSARDQEFLERNSPLHF	17	TRBV20-1	TRBJ1-6
CASSESRTGRQYF	13	TRBV10-1	TRBJ2-3
CASSSPRGDTHTGELFF	17	TRBV11-2	TRBJ2-2
CASSIDRDLSGDYEQYF	17	TRBV2	TRBJ2-7
CASSPYVRGGTSGTYEQYF	19	TRBV18	TRBJ2-7
CASSRPGTGELFF	13	TRBV27	TRBJ2-2
CASSLGGAGISPLHF	15	TRBV12-3/TRBV12-4	TRBJ1-6
CASSQEPLTGDANYGYTF	18	TRBV4-3	TRBJ1-2
CASSLEGQLNTEAFF	15	TRBV7-9	TRBJ1-1
CASSAWAYGYTF	12	TRBV5-6	TRBJ1-2
CASSSGLKETQYF	13	TRBV7-8	TRBJ2-5
CASSQDQPRQGRRYNEQFF	19	TRBV3-1	TRBJ2-1
CASSLLAESSYNEQFF	16	TRBV5-1	TRBJ2-1
CASSQDQNQANNQPQHF	17	TRBV4-1	TRBJ1-5
CASSLIRSVDYNEQFF	16	TRBV7-3	TRBJ2-1
CSAGEPTSQYF	11	TRBV20-1	TRBJ2-3
CASSPDPGGWFYEQYF	16	TRBV27	TRBJ2-7
CASSFPGFPGANVLTF	16	TRBV7-2	TRBJ2-6
CASSPLAGPSYEQYF	15	TRBV28	TRBJ2-7
CASSRGQETQYF	12	TRBV13	.
CASSFLGSGLGEKLFF	16	TRBV12-3/TRBV12-4	TRBJ1-4
CASSGQGDTEAFF	13	TRBV18	TRBJ1-1
CASSEGTPGQETQYF	15	TRBV6-1	TRBJ2-5
CASSPPLAVYNEQFF	15	TRBV18	TRBJ2-1
CASSLQGVGDEQYF	14	TRBV7-2	TRBJ2-7
CASSLAHSGANVLTF	15	TRBV5-5	TRBJ2-6
CASSRGTFETYNEQFF	16	TRBV7-6	TRBJ2-1
CASRPLMNTEAFF	13	TRBV11-2	TRBJ1-1